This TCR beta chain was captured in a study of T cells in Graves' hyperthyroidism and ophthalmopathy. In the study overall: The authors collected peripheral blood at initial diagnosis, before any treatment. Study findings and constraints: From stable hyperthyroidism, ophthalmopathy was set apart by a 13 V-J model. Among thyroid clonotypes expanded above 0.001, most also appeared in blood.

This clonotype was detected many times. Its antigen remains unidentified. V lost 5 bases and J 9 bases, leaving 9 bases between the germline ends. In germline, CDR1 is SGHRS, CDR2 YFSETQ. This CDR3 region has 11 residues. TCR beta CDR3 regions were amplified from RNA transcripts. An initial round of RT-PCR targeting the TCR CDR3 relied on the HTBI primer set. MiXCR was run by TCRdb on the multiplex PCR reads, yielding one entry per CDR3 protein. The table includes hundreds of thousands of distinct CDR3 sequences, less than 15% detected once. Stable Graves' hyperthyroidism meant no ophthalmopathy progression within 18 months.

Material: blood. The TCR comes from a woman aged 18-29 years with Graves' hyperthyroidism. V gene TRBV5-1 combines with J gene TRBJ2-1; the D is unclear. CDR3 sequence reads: CASSESSEQFF. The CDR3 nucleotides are TGCGCCAGCAGTGAGAGTAGTGAGCAGTTCTTC.